The sample holds a few counts of the clone carrying this TCR beta chain. Methods used by the authors: Estimation of nucleated cell counts relied on the amplification of reference gene primers. Profiled with immunoSEQ multiplex PCR; TCRdb holds only in-frame clones, not every one. That table supplies the V and J calls and clone size; D and trimming were determined from the DNA. Among some 160,000 clones listed, 80% were seen once. The sample originates from a study of blood T cell repertoires in COVID-19. Study-level background: PBMCs, B-cell-depleted T cells, or T cells were the source of the cDNA or gDNA that made up the material.

The CDR3 has 13 residues. With V trimmed by 8 bases and J by 4 bases, 7 bases remained unmatched. The chain couples TRBV12-3 or TRBV12-4 to TRBJ2-7; 8 bases are a match to TRBD1. Input material: peripheral blood. The receptor comes from a woman aged 50 to 60 with acute or convalescent COVID-19. The CDR3 loop is CASGQGPPYEQYF. DNA of the CDR3: TGTGCCAGCGGACAGGGACCTCCATACGAGCAGTACTTC.